The present T cell receptor (beta chain) was sequenced within a study of blood T cell repertoires in COVID-19. Which cohort a participant joined came from the clinical history participants gave. The CDR3 is 16 amino acids. The V gene lost 0 bases and the J gene lost 2 bases, with 12 bases spanning the gap. Germline-derived CDR1 and CDR2 are SGHDN and FVKESK. The count of this clone is one. In the study's own analysis: By means of reference gene primer amplification, nucleated cell counts were estimated. Repertoires were generated with immunoSEQ multiplex PCR, while TCRdb's copy carries only in-frame clones and drops some. The DNA was the basis for D and trimming; V, J and clone size are from that table. Here the sample spans a few hundred thousand clones, 85% being singletons.

The sequencing input was PBMCs or T cells enriched from blood (not recorded which). V and J are TRBV14 and TRBJ2-3, with D unclear. This receptor was obtained from a woman in her 50s who had been exposed to COVID-19. CDR3 DNA sequence: TGTGCCAGCAGCCAAGATCGAGGAGTGGTCACAGATACGCAGTATTTT. Translation: CASSQDRGVVTDTQYF. The full variable domain, in which reference TRBV14 and TRBJ2-3 provide the parts outside the CDR3, is EAGVTQFPSHSVIEKGQTVTLRCDPISGHDNLYWYRRVMGKEIKFLLHFVKESKQDESGMPNNRFLAERTGGTYSTLKVQPAELEDSGVYFCASSQDRGVVTDTQYFGPGTRLTVL.